The rows below give T cell receptor beta chains drawn from one sample of a study of blood T cell repertoires in COVID-19. Assay: immunoSEQ multiplex PCR; the TCRdb copy retains only in-frame clones and omits some. The sample shows roughly 280,000 clones, around 90% of them seen only once. The sample consisted of PBMCs or T cells enriched from blood (not recorded which). These receptor sequences come from a woman aged 25 to 45 with acute COVID-19. Both conserved end residues are part of each CDR3. A D gene is named only where the DNA matches it firmly. Rows give clone size only sometimes, using once, few, many, or a class for an expanded clone.

- | TRBJ1-2 | TRBD1 | TRBV19 | TGTGCCAGTAGTGCCGGGACAGAGAACTATGGCTACACCTTC | CASSAGTENYGYTF
- | TRBJ2-1 | TRBD1 | TRBV4-1 | TGCGCCAGCAGCCCTACTCAGGGGGCTTCCTACAATGAGCAGTTCTTC | CASSPTQGASYNEQFF
- | TRBJ1-2 | - | TRBV29-1 | TGCAGCGTTCAGGACAGTTACTACACCTTC | CSVQDSYYTF
once | TRBJ2-3 | - | TRBV7-3 | TGTGCCAGCAGCCCGGCAAGCGGTAGCACAGATACGCAGTATTTT | CASSPASGSTDTQYF
- | TRBJ2-1 | TRBD2 | TRBV7-2 | TGTGCCAGCAGCCCCGGGACTAGCGGCAATGAGCAGTTCTTC | CASSPGTSGNEQFF
- | TRBJ2-7 | - | TRBV25-1 | TGTGCCAGCAGTGACCCCAACAGGTTCTACGAGCAGTACTTC | CASSDPNRFYEQYF
once | TRBJ1-2 | TRBD1 | TRBV25-1 | TGTGCCAGCAGTCCCGGACAGGGCTATGGCTACACCTTC | CASSPGQGYGYTF
- | TRBJ2-7 | TRBD2 | TRBV7-9 | TGTGCCAGCAGCTTAGAGTTTTCACTAGCGGGCGAGCAGTACTTC | CASSLEFSLAGEQYF
- | TRBJ2-1 | - | TRBV7-3 | TGTGCCAGCAGCTTAACCGGCGGTAGCTCCTACAATGAGCAGTTCTTC | CASSLTGGSSYNEQFF
- | TRBJ2-2 | TRBD1 | TRBV12-3/TRBV12-4 | TGTGCCAGCGGGCTGGGACAGGGTGAGCTGTTTTTT | CASGLGQGELFF
- | TRBJ1-1 | - | TRBV14 | TGTGCCAGCAGCCAAGCAGGGGTTACGGTCACTGAAGCTTTCTTT | CASSQAGVTVTEAFF
- | TRBJ2-1 | TRBD1 | TRBV6-5 | TGTGCCAGCAGTTTAGGACAGGCGAGTGAGCAGTTCTTC | CASSLGQASEQFF
- | TRBJ2-7 | TRBD2 | TRBV9 | TGTGCCAGCAGCGTCTCTAGCGGGTCCTTTTACGAGCAGTACTTC | CASSVSSGSFYEQYF
- | TRBJ2-1 | TRBD1 | TRBV5-1 | TGCGCCAGCAGCCTACGACAGGGGGCGAATGAGCAGTTCTTC | CASSLRQGANEQFF
- | TRBJ1-1 | - | TRBV28 | TGTGCCAGCACCCCTGCGGGTATTATGAACACTGAAGCTTTCTTT | CASTPAGIMNTEAFF